This paragraph covers one T cell receptor (beta chain) sequence. The record originates from a study of blood T cell repertoires in COVID-19. Generated by immunoSEQ multiplex PCR, the TCRdb table keeps only in-frame clones and is missing some. Among 150,000 to 200,000 clones, approximately 86% were seen once, and the ten largest hold around 2.7%. V dropped 4 bases and J dropped 2; count of bases not matched to a gene: 6. This CDR3 has 15 residues. CDR1 is MRHNA, CDR2 SNTAGT, per germline. The source is a man aged 35-49 years with active or convalescent COVID-19. J is TRBJ2-3 and V is TRBV6-4; TRBD2 matches 7 bases. The sample taken for sequencing was peripheral blood. The CDR3 loop reads CASSGLAVITDTQYF. The CDR3 DNA reads as TGTGCCAGCAGTGGTCTAGCGGTAATCACAGATACGCAGTATTTT.